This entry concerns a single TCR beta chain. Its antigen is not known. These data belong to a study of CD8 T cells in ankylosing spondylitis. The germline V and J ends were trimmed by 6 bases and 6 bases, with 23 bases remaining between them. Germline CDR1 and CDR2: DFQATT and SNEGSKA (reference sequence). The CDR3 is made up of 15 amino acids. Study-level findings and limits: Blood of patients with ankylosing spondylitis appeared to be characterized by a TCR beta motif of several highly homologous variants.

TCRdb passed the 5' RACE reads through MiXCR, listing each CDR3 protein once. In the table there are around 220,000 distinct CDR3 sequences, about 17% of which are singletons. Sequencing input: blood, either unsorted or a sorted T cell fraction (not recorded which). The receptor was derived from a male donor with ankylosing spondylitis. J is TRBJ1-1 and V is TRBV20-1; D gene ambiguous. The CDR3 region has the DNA TGCAGTGCCGTTAGGTGGGATCCCCTCCTATCTGAAGCTTTCTTT. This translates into CSAVRWDPLLSEAFF.